This T cell receptor beta chain stems from a study of identical twins. Template switching added a universal primer binding site, and final cDNA carried unique molecular identifiers. TCRdb redid the calling of the 5' RACE reads with MiXCR, one entry per CDR3 protein. The repertoire holds 500,000 or so distinct CDR3 sequences, with around an eighth as singletons. The CDR3 extends over 14 amino acids. Trimming pared 4 bases from V and 0 bases from J, leaving 6 bases between. Germline assignment: CDR1 MNHEY and CDR2 SVGEGT. Only a few counts were recorded for this clonotype. These data also featured in a second study, about yellow fever vaccine responses in identical twins.

The chain joins TRBV6-2 or TRBV6-3 to TRBJ2-2; D remains ambiguous. The sequenced sample consisted of CD4+ T cells sorted from blood. The sequence derives from a woman under 30 in good health. The CDR3 protein is CASSFWANTGELFF. Written as DNA, the CDR3 is TGTGCCAGCAGTTTTTGGGCGAACACCGGGGAGCTGTTTTTT.